Sequencing of this TCR beta chain was carried out in a study of blood T cell repertoires in COVID-19. The germline V gene has CDR1 SGHKS and CDR2 YYEKEE (reference sequence). The CDR3 spans 15 residues. V lost 2 bases to trimming and J lost 3 bases, with 15 bases between them. In the source study's methods: Estimation of nucleated cell counts relied on the amplification of reference gene primers. Profiled with immunoSEQ multiplex PCR; TCRdb holds only in-frame clones, not every one. From that table come the V and J calls and clone size; the DNA was used to work out D and trimming. The sample yields 35,000 to 45,000 clones, 75% to 80% seen once.

V and J are TRBV5-5 and TRBJ2-7; TRBD1 is a possible D gene (7 bases). This sequence originates from a man between 65 and 85 years old with active or convalescent COVID-19. Sequences were obtained from peripheral blood. CDR3 nucleotide sequence: TGTGCCAGCAGCTTACAAATCAGGGGGGTCTACGAGCAGTACTTC. Its protein is CASSLQIRGVYEQYF.